The T cell receptor beta chain described here comes from a study of neurological immune-mediated disorders. Germline V gene lookup returns CDR1 SGHTA and CDR2 FQGTGA. V was trimmed by 5 bases and J by 3 bases, leaving 17 bases between them. This CDR3 spans 16 amino acids. The cDNA was generated through 5'RACE incorporating 10-nucleotide random UMIs. TCRdb recomputed calls from the 5' RACE reads with MiXCR, one row per CDR3 protein. The table lists roughly 17,000 distinct CDR3 sequences, roughly 2.6% of them singletons. Unsorted libraries were generated from 2 million PBMCs. These cells had been stored in RNAlater at -80 C. Ten or more counts support this clonotype.

The sequencing sample was made of PBMCs. The chain couples TRBV7-3 to TRBJ2-1; TRBD2 is a possible D gene (6 bases). The sequence was obtained from a woman aged 18-30 years with multiple sclerosis. Here the CDR3 DNA reads TGTGCCAGCAGCCCATTTGAGGGAGGTCACTACAATGAGCAGTTCTTC. This encodes CASSPFEGGHYNEQFF.